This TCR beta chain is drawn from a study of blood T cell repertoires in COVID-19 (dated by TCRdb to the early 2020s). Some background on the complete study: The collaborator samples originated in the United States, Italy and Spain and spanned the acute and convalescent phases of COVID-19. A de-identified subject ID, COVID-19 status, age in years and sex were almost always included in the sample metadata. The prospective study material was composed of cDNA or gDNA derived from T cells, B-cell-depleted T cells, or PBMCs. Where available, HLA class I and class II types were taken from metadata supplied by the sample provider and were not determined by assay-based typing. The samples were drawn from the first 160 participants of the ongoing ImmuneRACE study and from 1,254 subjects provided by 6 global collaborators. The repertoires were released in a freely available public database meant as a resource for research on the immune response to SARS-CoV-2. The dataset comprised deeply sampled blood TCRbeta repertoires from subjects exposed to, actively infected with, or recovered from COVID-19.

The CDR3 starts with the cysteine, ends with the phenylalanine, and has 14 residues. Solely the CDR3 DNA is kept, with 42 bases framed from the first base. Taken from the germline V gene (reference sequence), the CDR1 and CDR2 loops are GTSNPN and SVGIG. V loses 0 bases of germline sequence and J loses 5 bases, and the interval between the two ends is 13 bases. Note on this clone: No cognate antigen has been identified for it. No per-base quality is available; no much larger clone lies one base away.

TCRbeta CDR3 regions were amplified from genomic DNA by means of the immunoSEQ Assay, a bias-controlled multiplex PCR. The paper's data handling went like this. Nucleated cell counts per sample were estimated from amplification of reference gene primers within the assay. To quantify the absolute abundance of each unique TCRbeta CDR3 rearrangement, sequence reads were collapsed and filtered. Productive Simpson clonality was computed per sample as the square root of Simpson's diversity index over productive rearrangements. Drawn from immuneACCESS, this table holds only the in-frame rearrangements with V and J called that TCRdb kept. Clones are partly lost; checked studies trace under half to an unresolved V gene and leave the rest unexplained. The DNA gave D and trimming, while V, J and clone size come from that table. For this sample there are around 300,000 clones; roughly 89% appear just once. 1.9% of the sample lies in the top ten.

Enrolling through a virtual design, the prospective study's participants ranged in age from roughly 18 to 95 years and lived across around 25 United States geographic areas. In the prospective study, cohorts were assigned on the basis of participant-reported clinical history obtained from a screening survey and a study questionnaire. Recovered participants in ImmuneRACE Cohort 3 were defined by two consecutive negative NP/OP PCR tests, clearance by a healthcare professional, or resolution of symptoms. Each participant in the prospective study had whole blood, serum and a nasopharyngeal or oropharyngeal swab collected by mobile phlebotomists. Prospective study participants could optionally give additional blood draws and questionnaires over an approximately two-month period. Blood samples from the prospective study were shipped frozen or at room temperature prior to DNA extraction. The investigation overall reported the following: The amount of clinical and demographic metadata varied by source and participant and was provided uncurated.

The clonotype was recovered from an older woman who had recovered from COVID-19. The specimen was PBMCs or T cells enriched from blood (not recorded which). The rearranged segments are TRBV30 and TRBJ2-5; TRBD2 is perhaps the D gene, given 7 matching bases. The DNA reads TGTGCCTGGAGTGTACAAGGGGGAGGGGAGACCCAGTACTTC. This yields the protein CAWSVQGGGETQYF.